This TCR beta chain was captured by sequencing in a study of radiotherapy plus CTLA-4 blockade in lung cancer (dated 2018 in TCRdb). The study in broad terms: Objective responses were observed in 15% to 20% of enrolled patients, and disease control was achieved in 31%.

Broader findings and caveats from the paper: After treatment with radiotherapy and ipilimumab, TCR clones that came from tumors expanded in the peripheral blood. Increased serum interferon-beta after radiation, together with early dynamic changes in blood T cell clones, were reported to be the strongest predictors of response.

The method behind the library was the immunoSEQ multiplex PCR assay. TCRdb's version of the immuneACCESS table is confined to in-frame rearrangements and falls short of the full clone set. An unresolved V gene accounts for under half of the shortfall where checked; the remainder is of unknown origin. For this sample there are approximately 48,000 clones; approximately 84% appear just once. Approximately 4.8% of the sample is held by the ten biggest clonotypes. The cysteine opens and the phenylalanine closes a CDR3 of 13 amino acids. Solely the CDR3 DNA is kept, with 39 bases framed from the first base. A distance of 11 bases separates the germline ends of V and J, which lose 2 bases and 6 bases respectively. Via the germline V gene (reference sequence), CDR1 is MNHEY and CDR2 SMNVEV. The study evaluated CTLA-4 blockade (ipilimumab) given together with focal radiation therapy in patients who had chemo-refractory metastatic non-small-cell lung cancer.

Details on this clone: No antigen is known for it. Nothing much larger sits one base from this clone, and base qualities are not available.

Sample: peripheral blood, taken from a patient treated with radiotherapy plus ipilimumab. The sequence joins TRBV27 to TRBJ2-7, with a weak D call of TRBD2 (6 bases match). This receptor was taken from a human donor with non-small cell lung cancer whose response to radiotherapy plus ipilimumab could not be evaluated. The CDR3: CASSLERASEQYF. DNA sequence: TGTGCCAGCAGTTTAGAGCGGGCTAGCGAGCAGTACTTC.